This T cell receptor beta chain is drawn from a study of CD8+CD57+ T cells in acquired aplastic anemia. For the study at large: Researchers reported that healthy donors averaged about 11 million reads for CD4+ cells.

Profiling of TCR beta VDJ combinations and CDR3 sequences used genomic DNA as template. TCRdb called the reads again in MiXCR, with one record for every CDR3 protein. The table records approximately 50,000 distinct CDR3 sequences, about two thirds of them present only once. The V segment lost 6 bases and the J segment 1 base; nucleotides outside the gene matches: 8. Germline V gene lookup returns CDR1 SNHLY and CDR2 FYNNEI. The CDR3 sequence is 15 residues long. Note on this clonotype: Its antigen is undetermined.

The study's findings and limits: Found in both controls and patients were some 30 CD8+ CDR3 sequences. Patients and controls were not found to differ significantly in CD8+ Simpson's diversity.

The receptor was isolated from a human donor in good health, serving as a control. V and J are TRBV2 and TRBJ1-1; 7 bases line up with TRBD1. What was sequenced was sorted CD4+, CD8+, or CD8+CD57+ T cells (not recorded which) from PBMCs. The CDR3 loop reads CASRDRVGENTEAFF. In nucleotides, the CDR3 is TGTGCCAGCAGAGACAGGGTTGGTGAGAACACTGAAGCTTTCTTT.